These T cell receptor beta chains were read from a single sample in a study of shared clonotypes between healthy human individuals. Produced via immunoSEQ multiplex PCR; TCRdb's table is partial and in-frame only. Counted here are more than 500,000 clones, approximately 95% occurring once; the ten biggest clones make up over 0.1%. The specimen was naive CD8+ T cells sorted from blood. All receptors come from a woman aged 25 to 39 in good health. Each CDR3 is given with its conserved first and last residue. The D gene is left open where the match is weak. Size is stated for part of the rows, as once, few or many counts, or as a class when the clone is expanded.

- TRBJ2-1 TRBV27 - TGTGCCAGCAACTTTCTCGGGACTTCGAATGAGCAGTTCTTC CASNFLGTSNEQFF
- TRBJ2-7 TRBV11-3 - TGTGCCAGCGACTCGAGCTACGAGCAGTACTTC CASDSSYEQYF
- TRBJ2-7 TRBV6-6 TRBD2 TGTGCCAGCAGTTACCAACTAGCGGGATCCGACGAGCAGTACTTC CASSYQLAGSDEQYF
- TRBJ2-7 TRBV4-1 TRBD2 TGCGCCAGCAGCCGAACGACTAGCGGGAGGGTCTACGAGCAGTACTTC CASSRTTSGRVYEQYF
- TRBJ2-5 TRBV4-1 - TGCGCCAGCAGCCAAGATTTGGAGACCCAGTACTTC CASSQDLETQYF
- TRBJ2-2 TRBV19 - TGTGCCAGTAGTATAGGGGGAGGCGGCACCGGGGAGCTGTTTTTT CASSIGGGGTGELFF
once TRBJ2-3 TRBV4-1 - TGCGCCAGCAGCTCCACCGCTACGCAGTATTTT CASSSTATQYF
- TRBJ2-7 TRBV27 - TGTGCCAGCAGACCCTCCGGGACTTTTCTCGAGCAGTACTTC CASRPSGTFLEQYF
- TRBJ1-4 TRBV2 - TGTGCCAGCACGGGGCTGCATGAAAAACTGTTTTTT CASTGLHEKLFF
- TRBJ2-7 TRBV30 TRBD1 TGTGCCTGGTCCCAACAGGGGTTCGACGAGCAGTACTTC CAWSQQGFDEQYF
- TRBJ2-7 TRBV6-5 - TGTGCCAGCTTCGGTAGCGGCGCCTACGAGCAGTACTTC CASFGSGAYEQYF
- TRBJ2-3 TRBV29-1 TRBD2 TGCAGCGTTGAAGGGCTAGCGGGAGATACGCAGTATTTT CSVEGLAGDTQYF
- TRBJ2-7 TRBV5-4 TRBD2 TGTGCCAGCAGCGGCGGGACTAGCGAAGACGAGCAGTACTTC CASSGGTSEDEQYF
few TRBJ2-7 TRBV4-2 - TGTGCCAGCAGCGGGGGATGGGGGTCCTACGAGCAGTACTTC CASSGGWGSYEQYF
few TRBJ2-7 TRBV7-6 TRBD1 TGTGCCAGCAGCTCAGGGACAGGGGACTACGAGCAGTACTTC CASSSGTGDYEQYF
- TRBJ1-5 TRBV19 - TGTGCCAGTACCCAAGGATTCTGGGGTCTGGATCAGCCCCAGCATTTT CASTQGFWGLDQPQHF
once TRBJ2-7 TRBV7-2 - TGTGCCAGCAGCTACTCTTCCAATTGGGCCGAGCAGTACTTC CASSYSSNWAEQYF
- TRBJ2-6 TRBV19 - TGTGCCAGTAGTACCGATCTCTCTGGGGCCAACGTCCTGACTTTC CASSTDLSGANVLTF
- TRBJ2-3 TRBV13 TRBD2 TGTGCCAGCAGCTTAGCGACTAGCATCCGAACAGATACGCAGTATTTT CASSLATSIRTDTQYF
- TRBJ2-7 TRBV28 TRBD2 TGTGCCAGCAGTTTGCGGGAGGGCCAATTGTATATCTACGAGCAGTACTTC CASSLREGQLYIYEQYF
- TRBJ2-7 TRBV5-6 - TGTGCCAGCAGCTTTCCGGGACGCGAGCAGTACTTC CASSFPGREQYF
once TRBJ2-7 TRBV10-3 - TGTGCCATCAGTGAGGACAATACCCTGCGTGACGAGCAGTACTTC CAISEDNTLRDEQYF
- TRBJ2-7 TRBV2 - TGTGCCAGCAGTGAATCGCGTATCGGGAAATCCTACGAGCAGTACTTC CASSESRIGKSYEQYF
- TRBJ2-7 TRBV13 - TGTGCCAGCAGCTTAGACCCCGGGACCACAGCCGAGCAGTACTTC CASSLDPGTTAEQYF
- TRBJ2-7 TRBV4-1 TRBD2 TGCGCCAGCAGCCAAGAATGGGGGACTAGTTCCTACGAGCAGTACTTC CASSQEWGTSSYEQYF
once TRBJ2-2 TRBV19 - TGTGCCAGTAGTATAGGGACATTAGGGACCGGGGAGCTGTTTTTT CASSIGTLGTGELFF
- TRBJ2-2 TRBV13 TRBD2 TGTGCCAGCAGCGCCATACTAGCGGGGGGATTGTCGAACACCGGGGAGCTGTTTTTT CASSAILAGGLSNTGELFF
- TRBJ2-7 TRBV27 - TGTGCCAGCAGTTTGTGGGGAAGAACCTACGAGCAGTACTTC CASSLWGRTYEQYF
- TRBJ2-2 TRBV27 - TGTGCCAGCAGTTCCGGGCTGGACACCGGGGAGCTGTTTTTT CASSSGLDTGELFF
- TRBJ1-2 TRBV12-5 - TGTGCTAGTGGTTTGTTAGGGCCTCGAGGCTATGGCTACACCTTC CASGLLGPRGYGYTF
- TRBJ2-1 TRBV7-7 TRBD1 TGTGCCAGCAGCTTAAGGCCGGGACAGGGGGCTGATGAGCAGTTCTTC CASSLRPGQGADEQFF
- TRBJ2-5 TRBV7-9 - TGTGCCAGCAGTTCCCCTAGCGAAGGAGAGACCCAGTACTTC CASSSPSEGETQYF
- TRBJ2-5 TRBV10-2 - TGCGCCAGCAGTGGTGACTGGGGGAGCGAAGAGACCCAGTACTTC CASSGDWGSEETQYF
- TRBJ1-5 TRBV4-1 - TGCGCCAGCAGCCAAGATCAGAGGACCTTGGAGCCCCAGCATTTT CASSQDQRTLEPQHF
- TRBJ2-2 TRBV29-1 TRBD1 TGCAGCGTTGAAAGTTCCGGGACAGGGGGCAGGAACACCGGGGAGCTGTTTTTT CSVESSGTGGRNTGELFF
- TRBJ2-7 TRBV6-6 TRBD2 TGTGCCAGCAGTTACAGAACTAGCGGCGGACACGAGCAGTACTTC CASSYRTSGGHEQYF
- TRBJ2-1 TRBV7-8 TRBD2 TGTGCCAGCAGCTTAGAGGGCGGGAGGTGGGATGAGCAGTTCTTC CASSLEGGRWDEQFF